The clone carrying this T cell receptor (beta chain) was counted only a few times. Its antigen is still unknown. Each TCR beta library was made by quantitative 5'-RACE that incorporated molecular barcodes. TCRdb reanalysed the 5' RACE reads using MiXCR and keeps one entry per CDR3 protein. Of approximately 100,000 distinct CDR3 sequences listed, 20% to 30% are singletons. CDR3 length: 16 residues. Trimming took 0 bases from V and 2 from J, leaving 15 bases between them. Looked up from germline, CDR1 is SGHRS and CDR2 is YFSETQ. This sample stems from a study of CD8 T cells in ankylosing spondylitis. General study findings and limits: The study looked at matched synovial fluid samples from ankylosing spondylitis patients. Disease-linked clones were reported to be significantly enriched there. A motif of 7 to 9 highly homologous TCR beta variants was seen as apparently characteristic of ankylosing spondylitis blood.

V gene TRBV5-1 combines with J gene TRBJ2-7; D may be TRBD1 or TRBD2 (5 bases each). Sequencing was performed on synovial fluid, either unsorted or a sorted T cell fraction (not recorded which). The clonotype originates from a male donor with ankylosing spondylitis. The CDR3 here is CASSLVGERIAYEQYF. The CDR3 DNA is TGCGCCAGCAGCTTGGTGGGGGAGAGGATCGCCTACGAGCAGTACTTC.